The T cell receptor beta chain described here comes from a study of T-cell reconstitution after alpha-beta-depleted transplantation in children. Regarding the study as a whole: Several hundred rapidly expanded clones from non-depleted graft cells reportedly supplied alpha-beta T cells about two months post-transplant. Newly produced T cells mostly provided counts and TCRbeta diversity after one year, as hyperexpanded clones declined.

The germline gives CDR1 LGHNA, CDR2 YNFKEQ. V trimming: 1 base; J trimming: 3 bases; junction bases outside the gene matches: 9. This CDR3 comprises 17 residues. A word on this clonotype: Its antigen is currently unknown.

Preparation of the TCRbeta library was carried out with unique molecular identifiers. Using its own MiXCR run on the PCR reads, TCRdb lists one record per CDR3 protein. Of some 300,000 distinct CDR3 sequences in the sample, almost 8% were seen once. The specimen comprised peripheral blood, sampled 360 days after TCRalphabeta/CD19-depleted stem cell transplant. The TCR sequence derives from a female patient between 2 and 15 years old who had a stem cell transplant for Fanconi anemia, so the T cells may come from the graft donor. The chain carries TRBV4-2 and TRBJ2-4, with 7 bases fitting TRBD1. CDR3 nucleotide sequence: TGTGCCAGCAGCCAAGGGCCTTACGGGACAGACAAAAACATTCAGTACTTC. Protein product: CASSQGPYGTDKNIQYF.